This TCR beta chain was recorded in a study of T cell repertoires in cytomegalovirus infection. Across the whole study: Used in the study were CMV epitopes, some recently identified and HLA-C-restricted, others well-studied and HLA-B-restricted. Carrying CMV and the relevant HLA type showed in public TCR beta signatures.

This clonotype was recorded a few times. The antigen remains unidentified. Study-level findings and limits: The study found HLA-C-restricted CMV-specific TCR beta clonotypes dominating the ex vivo response.

V was cut by 1 base and J by 2 bases, with 18 bases left in between. The CDR3 runs 17 residues. Per germline, CDR1 SGHVS and CDR2 FQNEAQ. Using its own MiXCR run on the reads, TCRdb lists one record per CDR3 protein. The sample contains some 30,000 distinct CDR3 sequences, around 19% of which appear only once. Sample: CD8+ T cells from cultured PBMCs, taken from culture after CMV antigen stimulation. This sequence joins TRBV7-8 and TRBJ2-7; the D gene is possibly TRBD2 (6 bases). The source of this sequence is a human donor in good health (CMV status not recorded). Some clones in this sample may be carry-over from other donors' samples. CDR3: CASSLGGSGYLPYEQYF. The CDR3 DNA is TGTGCCAGCAGCTTAGGGGGCAGCGGGTACCTTCCCTACGAGCAGTACTTC.